This T cell receptor (beta chain) appears in the sequencing data of a study of shared clonotypes between healthy human individuals. How the authors handled the data: Owing to the provision of junction-only sequences devoid of quality scores by immunoSEQ, filtering differed. TCRdb's table, derived via immunoSEQ multiplex PCR, lists solely in-frame clones and lacks some. The DNA was the basis for D and trimming; V, J and clone size are from that table. This sample yields some 2,000,000 clones, of which roughly 95% are seen a single time; 0.13% belongs to the top ten. V was clipped by 0 bases and J by 4 bases, with 8 bases between them. CDR3 length equals 14 residues. CDR1 SGDLS and CDR2 YYNGEE come from the germline V gene. Regarding this clone: Its antigen remains unidentified.

Study results and caveats: Compared with memory subsets, naive subsets generally had larger estimated richness.

The genes are TRBV9 and TRBJ1-3; D is ambiguous. The sequencing input was naive CD4+ T cells sorted from blood. Subset of the sample: CD45RA+ positively selected. The sequence derives from a man aged 18 to 35 in good health. In nucleotides, the CDR3 is TGTGCCAGCAGCGTAGCTGGCCAGGGAAACACCATATATTTT. It is translated as CASSVAGQGNTIYF.